This T cell receptor (beta chain) is from a study of Tregs in tolerant kidney transplant recipients. Regarding the study as a whole: Biological reproducibility was not directly addressed, but technical replication error appeared minimal. The most relevant donor-specific Treg TCRbeta repertoire apparently came from expansion with activated donor B cells.

The protocol was immunoSEQ multiplex PCR, while the TCRdb copy is restricted to in-frame clones and leaves out a portion. This table holds 68,000 or so clones, 84% found once. Thawed PBMCs were FACS-sorted into unstimulated CD4+CD25+CD127- regulatory T cells, CD4+CD25- non-regulatory cells, CD4 and CD8 cells. To note about this clone: Its matching antigen is unknown.

V lost 5 bases to trimming and J lost 6 bases; unmatched junction nucleotides: 11. Germline V gene lookup returns CDR1 MNHNY and CDR2 SVGAGI (reference sequence). CDR3 length: 16 residues. The V gene is TRBV6-6, the J gene TRBJ2-1, with 9 bases aligning to TRBD2. The specimen was CD4+ T cells from blood. The TCR comes from a human donor in good health. CDR3 nucleotide sequence: TGTGCCAGCAGTCTCCCCTTGGCGGGAGGGGCCAATGAGCAGTTCTTC. Protein sequence: CASSLPLAGGANEQFF.